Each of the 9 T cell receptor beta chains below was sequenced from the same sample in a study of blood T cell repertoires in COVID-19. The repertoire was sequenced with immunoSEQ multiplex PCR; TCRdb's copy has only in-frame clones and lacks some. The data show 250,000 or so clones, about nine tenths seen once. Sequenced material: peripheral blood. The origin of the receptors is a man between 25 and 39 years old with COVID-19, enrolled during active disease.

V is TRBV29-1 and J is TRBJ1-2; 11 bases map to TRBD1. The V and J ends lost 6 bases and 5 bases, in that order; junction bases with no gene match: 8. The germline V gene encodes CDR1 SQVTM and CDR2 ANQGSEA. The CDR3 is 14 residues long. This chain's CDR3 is CSVTGTGGEYGYTF. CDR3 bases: TGCAGCGTCACCGGGACAGGGGGAGAGTATGGCTACACCTTC.

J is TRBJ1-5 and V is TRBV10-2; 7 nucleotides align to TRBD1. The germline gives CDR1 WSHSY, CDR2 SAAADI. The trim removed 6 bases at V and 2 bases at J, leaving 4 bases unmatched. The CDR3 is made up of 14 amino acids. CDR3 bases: TGCGCCAGCAGCAAAGACAGGGGCAATCAGCCCCAGCATTTT. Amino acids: CASSKDRGNQPQHF.

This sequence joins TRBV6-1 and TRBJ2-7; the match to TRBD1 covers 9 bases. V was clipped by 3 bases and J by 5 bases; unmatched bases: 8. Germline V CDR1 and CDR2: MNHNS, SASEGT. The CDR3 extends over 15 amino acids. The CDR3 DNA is TGTGCCAGCAGTGACCGGGGGACAGGGACTGACGAGCAGTACTTC. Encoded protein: CASSDRGTGTDEQYF.

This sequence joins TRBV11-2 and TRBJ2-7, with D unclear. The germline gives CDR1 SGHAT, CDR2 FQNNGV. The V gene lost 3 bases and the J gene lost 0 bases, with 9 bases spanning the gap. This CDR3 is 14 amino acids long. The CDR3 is CASSFQRSSYEQYF. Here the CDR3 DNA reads TGTGCCAGCAGCTTCCAGCGTTCCTCCTACGAGCAGTACTTC.

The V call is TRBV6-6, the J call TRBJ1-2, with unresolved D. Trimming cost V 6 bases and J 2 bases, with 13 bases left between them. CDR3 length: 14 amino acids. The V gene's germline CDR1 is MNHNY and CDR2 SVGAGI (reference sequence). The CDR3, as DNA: TGTGCCAGCAGAGAGGCCTACCTCAACTATGGCTACACCTTC. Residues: CASREAYLNYGYTF.

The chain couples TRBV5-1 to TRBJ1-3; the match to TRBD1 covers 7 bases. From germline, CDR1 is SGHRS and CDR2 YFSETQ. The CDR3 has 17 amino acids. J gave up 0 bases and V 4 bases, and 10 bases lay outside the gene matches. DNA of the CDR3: TGCGCCAGCAGCGCCGACCCCAGGGGGTTCTCTGGAAACACCATATATTTT. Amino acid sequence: CASSADPRGFSGNTIYF. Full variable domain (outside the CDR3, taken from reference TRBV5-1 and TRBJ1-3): KAGVTQTPRYLIKTRGQQVTLSCSPISGHRSVSWYQQTPGQGLQFLFEYFSETQRNKGNFPGRFSGRQFSNSRSEMNVSTLELGDSALYLCASSADPRGFSGNTIYFGEGSWLTVV.

This CDR3 is CASSSGTGGGGNQPQHF. The CDR3 nucleotides are TGTGCCAGCAGCTCGGGGACAGGGGGCGGCGGGAATCAGCCCCAGCATTTT. The J gene is TRBJ1-5, the V gene TRBV5-5; 12 positions match TRBD1. The J segment lost 4 bases and the V segment lost 3 bases, leaving 8 bases of the junction unmatched. Germline V gene data show CDR1 as SGHKS and CDR2 as YYEKEE (reference sequence). The CDR3 is 17 amino acids. Using reference TRBV5-5 and TRBJ1-5 for the parts outside the CDR3, the full variable domain is DAGVTQSPTHLIKTRGQQVTLRCSPISGHKSVSWYQQVLGQGPQFIFQYYEKEERGRGNFPDRFSARQFPNYSSELNVNALLLGDSALYLCASSSGTGGGGNQPQHFGDGTRLSIL.

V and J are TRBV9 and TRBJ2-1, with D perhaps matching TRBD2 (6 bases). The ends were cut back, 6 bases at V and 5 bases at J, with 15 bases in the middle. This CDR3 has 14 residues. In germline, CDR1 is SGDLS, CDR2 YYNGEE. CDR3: CASNGGRSDNEQFF. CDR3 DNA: TGTGCCAGCAACGGGGGTAGATCCGACAATGAGCAGTTCTTC.

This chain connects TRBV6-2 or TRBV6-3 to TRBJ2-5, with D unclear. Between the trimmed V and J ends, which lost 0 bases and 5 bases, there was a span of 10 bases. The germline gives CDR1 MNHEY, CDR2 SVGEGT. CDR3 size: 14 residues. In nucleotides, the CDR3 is TGTGCCAGCAGTTACTCAGTACCCGAGGAGACCCAGTACTTC. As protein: CASSYSVPEETQYF.